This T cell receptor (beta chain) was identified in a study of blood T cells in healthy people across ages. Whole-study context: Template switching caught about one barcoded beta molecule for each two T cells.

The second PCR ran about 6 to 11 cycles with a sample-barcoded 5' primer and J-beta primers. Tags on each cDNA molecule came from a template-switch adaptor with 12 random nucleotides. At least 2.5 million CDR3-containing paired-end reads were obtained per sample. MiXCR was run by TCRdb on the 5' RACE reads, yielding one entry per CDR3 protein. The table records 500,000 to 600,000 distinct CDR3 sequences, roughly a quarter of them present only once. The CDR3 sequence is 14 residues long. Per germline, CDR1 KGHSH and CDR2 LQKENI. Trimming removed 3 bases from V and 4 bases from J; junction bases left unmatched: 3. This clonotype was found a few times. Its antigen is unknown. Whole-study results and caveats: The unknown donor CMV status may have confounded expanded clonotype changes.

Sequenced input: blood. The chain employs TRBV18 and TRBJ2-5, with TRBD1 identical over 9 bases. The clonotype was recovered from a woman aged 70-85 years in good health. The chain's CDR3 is CASSPGQGIETQYF. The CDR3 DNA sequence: TGTGCCAGCTCACCGGGACAGGGAATAGAGACCCAGTACTTC.